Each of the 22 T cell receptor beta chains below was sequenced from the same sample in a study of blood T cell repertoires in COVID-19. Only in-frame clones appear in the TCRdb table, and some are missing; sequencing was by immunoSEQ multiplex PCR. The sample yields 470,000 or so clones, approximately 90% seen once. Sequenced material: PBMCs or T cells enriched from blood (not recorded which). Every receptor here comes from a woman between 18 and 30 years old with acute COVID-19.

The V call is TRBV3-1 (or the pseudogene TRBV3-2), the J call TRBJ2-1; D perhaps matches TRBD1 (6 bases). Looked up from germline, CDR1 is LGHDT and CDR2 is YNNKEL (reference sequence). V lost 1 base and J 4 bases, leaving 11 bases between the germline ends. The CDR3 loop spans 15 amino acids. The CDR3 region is CASSQVGTGYNEQFF. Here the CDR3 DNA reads TGTGCCAGCAGCCAAGTGGGAACAGGGTACAATGAGCAGTTCTTC.

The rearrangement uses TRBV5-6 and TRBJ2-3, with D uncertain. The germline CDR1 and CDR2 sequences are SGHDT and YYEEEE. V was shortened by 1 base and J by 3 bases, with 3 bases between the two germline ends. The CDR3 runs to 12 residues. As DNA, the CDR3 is TGTGCCAGCAGCTTGATAACAGATACGCAGTATTTT. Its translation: CASSLITDTQYF. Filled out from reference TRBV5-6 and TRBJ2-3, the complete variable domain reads DAGVTQSPTHLIKTRGQQVTLRCSPKSGHDTVSWYQQALGQGPQFIFQYYEEEERQRGNFPDRFSGHQFPNYSSELNVNALLLGDSALYLCASSLITDTQYFGPGTRLTVL.

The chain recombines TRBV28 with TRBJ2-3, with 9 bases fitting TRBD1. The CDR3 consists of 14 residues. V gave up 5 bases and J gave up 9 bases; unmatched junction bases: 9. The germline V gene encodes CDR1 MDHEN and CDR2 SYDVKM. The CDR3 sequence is CASSPPGQGATQYF. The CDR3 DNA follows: TGTGCCAGCAGTCCCCCGGGACAGGGAGCCACGCAGTATTTT.

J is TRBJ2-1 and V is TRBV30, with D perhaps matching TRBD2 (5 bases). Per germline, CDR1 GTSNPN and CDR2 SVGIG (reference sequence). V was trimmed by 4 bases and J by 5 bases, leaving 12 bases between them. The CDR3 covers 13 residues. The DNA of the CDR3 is TGTGCCTGGAAACAAGGGCGGGACAATGAGCAGTTCTTC. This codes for CAWKQGRDNEQFF.

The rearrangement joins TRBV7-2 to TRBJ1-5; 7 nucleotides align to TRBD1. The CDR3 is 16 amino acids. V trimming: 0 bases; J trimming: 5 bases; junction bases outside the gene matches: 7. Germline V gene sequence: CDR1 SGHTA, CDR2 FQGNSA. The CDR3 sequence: CASSLARGGAYQPQHF. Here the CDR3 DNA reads TGTGCCAGCAGCTTAGCGCGAGGGGGCGCGTATCAGCCCCAGCATTTT.

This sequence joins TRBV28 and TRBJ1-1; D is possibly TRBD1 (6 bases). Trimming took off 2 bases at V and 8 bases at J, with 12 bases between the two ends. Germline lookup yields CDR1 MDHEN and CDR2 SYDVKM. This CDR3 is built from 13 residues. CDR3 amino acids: CASSLGRTVEAFF. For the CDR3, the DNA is TGTGCCAGCAGTTTAGGGCGGACAGTCGAAGCTTTCTTT.

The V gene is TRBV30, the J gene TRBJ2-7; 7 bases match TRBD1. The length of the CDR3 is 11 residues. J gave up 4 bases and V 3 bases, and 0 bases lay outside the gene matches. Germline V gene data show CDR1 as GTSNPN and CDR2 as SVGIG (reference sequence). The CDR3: CAWRQGYEQYF. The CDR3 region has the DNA TGTGCCTGGAGACAGGGGTACGAGCAGTACTTC.

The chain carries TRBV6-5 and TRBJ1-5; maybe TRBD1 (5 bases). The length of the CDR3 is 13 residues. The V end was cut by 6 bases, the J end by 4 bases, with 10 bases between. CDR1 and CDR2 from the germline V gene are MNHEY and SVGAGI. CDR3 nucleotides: TGTGCCAGCAGCACAGGATTAAATCAGCCCCAGCATTTT. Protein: CASSTGLNQPQHF.

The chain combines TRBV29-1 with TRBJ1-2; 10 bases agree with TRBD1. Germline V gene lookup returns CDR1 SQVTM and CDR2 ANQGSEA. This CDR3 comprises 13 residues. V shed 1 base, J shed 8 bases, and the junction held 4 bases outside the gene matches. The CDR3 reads CSVEGTGGWGYTF. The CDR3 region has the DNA TGCAGCGTTGAAGGGACAGGGGGATGGGGCTACACCTTC.

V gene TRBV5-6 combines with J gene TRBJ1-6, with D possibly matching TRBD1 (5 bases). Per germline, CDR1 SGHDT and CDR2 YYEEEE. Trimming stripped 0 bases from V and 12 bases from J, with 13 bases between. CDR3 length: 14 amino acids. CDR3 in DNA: TGTGCCAGCAGCTTGGCCGAGCAGGGAAGACCCCTCCACTTT. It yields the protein CASSLAEQGRPLHF.

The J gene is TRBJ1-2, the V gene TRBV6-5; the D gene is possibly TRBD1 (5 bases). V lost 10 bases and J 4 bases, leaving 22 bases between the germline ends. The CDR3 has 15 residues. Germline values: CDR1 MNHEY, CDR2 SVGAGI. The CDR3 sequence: CAITEASGGGYGYTF. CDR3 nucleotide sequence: TGTGCCATAACAGAGGCCTCGGGGGGGGGCTATGGCTACACCTTC.

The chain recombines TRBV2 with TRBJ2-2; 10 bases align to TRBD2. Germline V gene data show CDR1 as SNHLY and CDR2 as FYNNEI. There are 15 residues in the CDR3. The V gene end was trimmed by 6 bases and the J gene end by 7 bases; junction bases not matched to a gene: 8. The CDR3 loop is CASRGSGLAFGELFF. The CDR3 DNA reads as TGTGCCAGCAGGGGATCGGGACTAGCGTTCGGGGAGCTGTTTTTT.

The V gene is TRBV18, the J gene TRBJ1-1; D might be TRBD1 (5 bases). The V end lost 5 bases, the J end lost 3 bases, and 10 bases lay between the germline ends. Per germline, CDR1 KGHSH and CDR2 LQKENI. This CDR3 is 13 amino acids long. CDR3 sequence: CASSKGWDTEAFF. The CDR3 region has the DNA TGTGCCAGCTCAAAGGGGTGGGACACTGAAGCTTTCTTT.

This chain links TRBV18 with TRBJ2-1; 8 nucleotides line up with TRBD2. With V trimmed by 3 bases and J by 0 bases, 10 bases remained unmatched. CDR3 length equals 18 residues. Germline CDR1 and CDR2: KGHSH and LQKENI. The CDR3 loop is CASSPLVSGGTSYNEQFF. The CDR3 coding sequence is TGTGCCAGCTCACCCCTCGTAAGCGGGGGAACCTCCTACAATGAGCAGTTCTTC.

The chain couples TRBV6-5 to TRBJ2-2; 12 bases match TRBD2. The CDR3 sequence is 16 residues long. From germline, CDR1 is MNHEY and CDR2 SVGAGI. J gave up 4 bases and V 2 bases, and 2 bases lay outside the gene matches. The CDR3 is CASSYETSGGTGELFF. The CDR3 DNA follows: TGTGCCAGCAGTTACGAGACTAGCGGGGGCACCGGGGAGCTGTTTTTT.

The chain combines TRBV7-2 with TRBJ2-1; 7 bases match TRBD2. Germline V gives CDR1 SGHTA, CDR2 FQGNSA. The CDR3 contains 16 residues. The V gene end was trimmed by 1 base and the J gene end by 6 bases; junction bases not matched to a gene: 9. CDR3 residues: CASSLEGSGVGNEQFF. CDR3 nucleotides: TGTGCCAGCAGCTTAGAAGGGAGCGGGGTTGGCAATGAGCAGTTCTTC. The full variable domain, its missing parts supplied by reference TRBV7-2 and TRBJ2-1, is GAGVSQSPSNKVTEKGKDVELRCDPISGHTALYWYRQSLGQGLEFLIYFQGNSAPDKSGLPSDRFSAERTGGSVSTLTIQRTQQEDSAVYLCASSLEGSGVGNEQFFGPGTRLTVL.

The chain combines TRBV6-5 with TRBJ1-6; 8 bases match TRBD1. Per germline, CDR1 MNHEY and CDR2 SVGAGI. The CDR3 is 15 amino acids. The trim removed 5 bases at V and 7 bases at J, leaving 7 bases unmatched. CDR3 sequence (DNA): TGTGCCAGCAGTCCATCGACAGGGGCAAATTCACCCCTCCACTTT. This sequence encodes CASSPSTGANSPLHF.

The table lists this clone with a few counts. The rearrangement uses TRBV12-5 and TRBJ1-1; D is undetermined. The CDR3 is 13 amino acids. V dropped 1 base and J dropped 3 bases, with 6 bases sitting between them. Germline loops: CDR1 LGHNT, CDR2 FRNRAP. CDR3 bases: TGTGCTAGTGGTTTGGACCGGTACACTGAAGCTTTCTTT. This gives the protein CASGLDRYTEAFF.

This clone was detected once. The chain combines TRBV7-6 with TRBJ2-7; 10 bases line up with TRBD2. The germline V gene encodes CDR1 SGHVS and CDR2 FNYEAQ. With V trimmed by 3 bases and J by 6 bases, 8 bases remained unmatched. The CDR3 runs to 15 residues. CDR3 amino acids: CASSFVGTSVREQYF. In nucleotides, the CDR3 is TGTGCCAGCAGCTTCGTAGGGACTAGCGTGCGCGAGCAGTACTTC.

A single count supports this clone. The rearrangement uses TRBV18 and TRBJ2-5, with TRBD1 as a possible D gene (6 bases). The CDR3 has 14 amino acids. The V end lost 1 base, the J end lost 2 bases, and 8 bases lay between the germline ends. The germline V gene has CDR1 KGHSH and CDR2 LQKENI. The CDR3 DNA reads TGTGCCAGCTCACCACACAGGGATCAAGAGACCCAGTACTTC. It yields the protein CASSPHRDQETQYF.

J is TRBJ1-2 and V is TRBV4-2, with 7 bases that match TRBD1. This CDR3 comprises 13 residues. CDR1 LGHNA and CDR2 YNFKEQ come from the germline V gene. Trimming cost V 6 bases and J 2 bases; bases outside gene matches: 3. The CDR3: CASRKDRNYGYTF. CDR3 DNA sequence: TGTGCCAGCAGAAAGGACAGGAACTATGGCTACACCTTC.

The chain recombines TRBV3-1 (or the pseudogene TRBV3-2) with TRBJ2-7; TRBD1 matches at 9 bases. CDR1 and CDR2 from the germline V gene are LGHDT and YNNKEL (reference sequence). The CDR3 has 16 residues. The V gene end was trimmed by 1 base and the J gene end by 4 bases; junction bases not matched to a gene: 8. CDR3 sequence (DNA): TGTGCCAGCAGCCAAGTTTCATCACAGGGGGCTTACGAGCAGTACTTC. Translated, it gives CASSQVSSQGAYEQYF.